The 27 T cell receptor beta chains below all came from one sample that was sequenced in a study of shared clonotypes between healthy human individuals. Measured with immunoSEQ multiplex PCR; TCRdb has only the in-frame clones, and not every one. Here the sample spans about 680,000 clones, about 90% being singletons. CD45RO negativity and positive selection for CCR7 defined naive CD8 cells, a population that excluded terminally differentiated effector memory CD45RA+ cells. Sequenced sample: naive CD8+ T cells sorted from blood. The receptors stem from a man aged 25 to 40 in good health.

The V gene is TRBV11-2, the J gene TRBJ2-1; 9 nucleotides agree with TRBD2. V lost 5 bases and J lost 8; bases outside the gene matches: 7. This CDR3 is built from 14 residues. Germline assignment: CDR1 SGHAT and CDR2 FQNNGV. CDR3 coding DNA: TGTGCCAGCAGCGATAGCGGGAGTCGGGATGAGCAGTTCTTC. Residues: CASSDSGSRDEQFF. The full variable domain, its missing parts supplied by reference TRBV11-2 and TRBJ2-1, is EAGVAQSPRYKIIEKRQSVAFWCNPISGHATLYWYQQILGQGPKLLIQFQNNGVVDDSQLPKDRFSAERLKGVDSTLKIQPAKLEDSAVYLCASSDSGSRDEQFFGPGTRLTVL.

Worth noting for this clone: Other nucleotide sequences in the sample specify the same CDR3. The chain uses TRBV4-1 and TRBJ2-7; 13 nucleotides agree with TRBD2. Germline CDR1 is MGHRA and CDR2 is YSYEKL. The J segment lost 2 bases and the V segment lost 4 bases, leaving 5 bases of the junction unmatched. CDR3 length: 16 residues. The CDR3 reads CASSPRGTSGTYEQYF. The CDR3 DNA is TGCGCCAGCAGCCCAAGGGGGACTAGCGGGACCTACGAGCAGTACTTC.

This chain uses TRBV7-2 with TRBJ2-1; 9 nucleotides match TRBD2. CDR1 is SGHTA, CDR2 FQGNSA, per germline. The J segment lost 7 bases and the V segment lost 8 bases, leaving 6 bases of the junction unmatched. This CDR3 has 13 residues. The CDR3 loop is CASRSGSWNEQFF. CDR3 bases: TGTGCCAGCCGTAGCGGGAGTTGGAATGAGCAGTTCTTC.

This chain uses TRBV5-4 with TRBJ2-7; tentatively, D is TRBD2 (5 bases). The CDR3 loop spans 14 amino acids. Germline CDR1 reads SGHNT; CDR2 reads YYREEE (reference sequence). Deletions cut 0 bases from V and 2 bases from J, with 9 bases between. CDR3 nucleotide sequence: TGTGCCAGCAGCTTGGCCACTAGTACCTACGAGCAGTACTTC. It codes for CASSLATSTYEQYF.

The sample holds one count of this clone. The CDR3 protein is CSVEGLAGEIRNEQFF. The CDR3 DNA reads as TGCAGCGTTGAGGGACTAGCGGGAGAAATTCGCAATGAGCAGTTCTTC. The rearrangement uses TRBV29-1 and TRBJ2-1; 14 positions match TRBD2. The CDR3 has 16 amino acids. Trimming cost V 3 bases and J 6 bases; bases outside gene matches: 7. Looked up from germline, CDR1 is SQVTM and CDR2 is ANQGSEA.

The chain uses TRBV5-4 and TRBJ1-1; D might be TRBD1 (6 bases). V gave up 3 bases and J gave up 0 bases, with 9 bases separating them. Germline CDR1 SGHNT, CDR2 YYREEE (reference sequence). The CDR3 is made up of 14 amino acids. The CDR3 region is CASSSTGMNTEAFF. For the CDR3, the DNA is TGTGCCAGCAGCTCCACAGGGATGAACACTGAAGCTTTCTTT.

This sequence joins TRBV7-6 and TRBJ2-1; D gene uncertain. The CDR3 covers 16 residues. The V and J ends lost 5 bases and 6 bases respectively, with 20 bases between them. The germline gives CDR1 SGHVS, CDR2 FNYEAQ. For the CDR3, the DNA is TGTGCCAGCAGCCCGCCCGTTGGGAAGGCGTCCAATGAGCAGTTCTTC. It translates to CASSPPVGKASNEQFF.

The chain uses TRBV9 and TRBJ1-1; no clear D. Germline V gives CDR1 SGDLS, CDR2 YYNGEE. Trimming cost V 2 bases and J 0 bases, with 17 bases left between them. There are 17 residues in the CDR3. CDR3 sequence reads: CASSVVGMGSMNTEAFF. CDR3 DNA: TGTGCCAGCAGCGTGGTGGGGATGGGATCAATGAACACTGAAGCTTTCTTT.

In nucleotides, the CDR3 is TGTGCCAGCAGCTCAACGGGACAGGGTATGTACGAGCAGTACTTC. It yields the protein CASSSTGQGMYEQYF. The V call is TRBV5-6, the J call TRBJ2-7; 9 nucleotides agree with TRBD1. Trimming removed 3 bases from V and 4 bases from J; junction bases left unmatched: 8. The V gene's germline CDR1 is SGHDT and CDR2 YYEEEE. The CDR3 extends over 15 amino acids.

The chain uses TRBV6-4 and TRBJ1-2; possible D gene TRBD1, 6 bases. Germline values: CDR1 MRHNA, CDR2 SNTAGT. V lost 0 bases and J lost 4, with 9 bases in between. CDR3 length: 14 amino acids. The CDR3 DNA reads TGTGCCAGCAGTGACTCGAACAGGGCCTATGGCTACACCTTC. Its translation: CASSDSNRAYGYTF.

The chain links TRBV4-1 to TRBJ2-3, with a weak D call TRBD2 (6 bases). Germline values: CDR1 MGHRA, CDR2 YSYEKL. This CDR3 has 18 amino acids. V was shortened by 0 bases and J by 0 bases, with 16 bases between the two germline ends. CDR3 sequence (DNA): TGCGCCAGCAGCCAAGATTCCCACATCAGCGGGAGCACAGATACGCAGTATTTT. Translated: CASSQDSHISGSTDTQYF.

Here the CDR3 reads CASSEWTSGAGKETQYF. As DNA, the CDR3 is TGTGCCAGCAGTGAGTGGACTAGCGGAGCCGGTAAGGAGACCCAGTACTTC. This rearrangement joins TRBV6-1 to TRBJ2-5; 10 bases agree with TRBD2. The germline CDR1 and CDR2 sequences are MNHNS and SASEGT. J gave up 5 bases and V 3 bases, and 12 bases lay outside the gene matches. The CDR3 consists of 17 residues.

Concerning this clone itself: One end of the junction fails to match germline, which may point to a read error. This chain links TRBV28 with TRBJ2-7; D gene unclear. The CDR3 length is 13 residues. Germline V lookup: CDR1 MDHEN, CDR2 SYDVKM. CDR3: CASRFESSYEQYF. The CDR3 DNA reads as TGTGCCAGCCGTTTCGAGAGCTCCTACGAGCAGTACTTC.

J is TRBJ2-7 and V is TRBV30; D call uncertain. Trimming took off 0 bases at V and 7 bases at J, with 16 bases between the two ends. CDR1 GTSNPN and CDR2 SVGIG come from the germline V gene (reference sequence). There are 14 residues in the CDR3. DNA of the CDR3: TGTGCCTGGAGTGTAAAGACCCCCGTTGGGGAGCAGTACTTC. Its protein is CAWSVKTPVGEQYF.

The chain joins TRBV18 to TRBJ2-2, with 13 positions matching TRBD2. This CDR3 is built from 16 residues. Germline CDR1 is KGHSH and CDR2 is LQKENI. The V segment lost 4 bases and the J segment 5 bases; nucleotides outside the gene matches: 4. In DNA, the CDR3 is TGTGCCAGCTCACGACTAGCGGGAGGTCAAACCGGGGAGCTGTTTTTT. This codes for CASSRLAGGQTGELFF. The entire variable domain, with the rest obtained from reference TRBV18 and TRBJ2-2, is as follows: NAGVMQNPRHLVRRRGQEARLRCSPMKGHSHVYWYRQLPEEGLKFMVYLQKENIIDESGMPKERFSAEFPKEGPSILRIQQVVRGDSAAYFCASSRLAGGQTGELFFGEGSRLTVL.

V and J are TRBV4-3 and TRBJ2-2, with TRBD1 matching over 8 bases. Germline V lookup: CDR1 LGHNA, CDR2 YSLEER. The CDR3 is made up of 17 amino acids. With V trimmed by 3 bases and J by 1 base, 7 bases remained unmatched. The CDR3: CASSHTAGTGNTGELFF. The CDR3 region has the DNA TGCGCCAGCAGCCACACGGCCGGGACAGGGAACACCGGGGAGCTGTTTTTT.

The chain carries TRBV5-1 and TRBJ2-2; 8 positions match TRBD2. Losses at the gene ends were 2 bases for V and 6 bases for J; bases not matched to a gene: 9. Germline CDR1 is SGHRS and CDR2 is YFSETQ. The CDR3 contains 16 residues. In DNA form, the CDR3 reads TGCGCCAGCAGCTTACAACCGGGAGGGGCTTCCGGGGAGCTGTTTTTT. This translates into CASSLQPGGASGELFF.

This clone came up once. A much larger clone differs by one base, so this may be a read error. Other DNA sequences in the same sample also yield this CDR3. V gene TRBV13 combines with J gene TRBJ2-3, with D unresolved. V dropped 4 bases and J dropped 2 bases, with 1 base sitting between them. The germline CDR1 and CDR2 sequences are PRHDT and FYEKMQ (reference sequence). This CDR3 has 11 amino acids. CDR3 sequence reads: CASSSTDTQYF. The CDR3 DNA sequence: TGTGCCAGCAGCTCCACAGATACGCAGTATTTT.

CDR3 nucleotide sequence: TGCGCCAGCAGCGGGACGACAGACTACGGGGAGCAGTACTTC. This codes for CASSGTTDYGEQYF. The chain couples TRBV5-1 to TRBJ2-7; D tentatively fits TRBD1 or TRBD2 (5 bases each). V was shortened by 4 bases and J by 7 bases, with 18 bases between the two germline ends. The CDR3 length is 14 residues. The germline CDR1 and CDR2 sequences are SGHRS and YFSETQ. The full variable domain, completed using reference TRBV5-1 and TRBJ2-7, is KAGVTQTPRYLIKTRGQQVTLSCSPISGHRSVSWYQQTPGQGLQFLFEYFSETQRNKGNFPGRFSGRQFSNSRSEMNVSTLELGDSALYLCASSGTTDYGEQYFGPGTRLTVT.

The rearrangement joins TRBV7-6 to TRBJ2-1; D might be TRBD1 (6 bases). Germline assignment: CDR1 SGHVS and CDR2 FNYEAQ. The CDR3 contains 14 residues. With 5 bases removed from V and 7 bases from J, the gap between germline ends came to 15 bases. DNA for the CDR3: TGTGCCAGCAGCCTAATACAGGGTTGGAATGAGCAGTTCTTC. It encodes CASSLIQGWNEQFF.

V gene TRBV4-3 combines with J gene TRBJ1-1; D remains ambiguous. The CDR3 loop spans 17 amino acids. Deletions cut 0 bases from V and 11 bases from J, with 25 bases between. From germline, CDR1 is LGHNA and CDR2 YSLEER. CDR3 residues: CASSQDFSVRFPVGAFF. The DNA of the CDR3 is TGCGCCAGCAGCCAAGATTTTTCAGTCCGGTTCCCCGTTGGCGCTTTCTTT.

The chain is built from TRBV30 and TRBJ1-2; D not resolved. The CDR3 runs 15 residues. Trimming cost V 0 bases and J 1 base, with 12 bases left between them. Germline V gene data show CDR1 as GTSNPN and CDR2 as SVGIG (reference sequence). The CDR3 DNA follows: TGTGCCTGGAGTGTAGGTGACTTTTTTAACTATGGCTACACCTTC. Its protein is CAWSVGDFFNYGYTF.

The chain uses TRBV9 and TRBJ2-1; D gene uncertain. Trimming removed 0 bases from V and 8 bases from J, with 6 bases in between. Germline V gene sequence: CDR1 SGDLS, CDR2 YYNGEE. This CDR3 spans 12 amino acids. In nucleotides, the CDR3 is TGTGCCAGCAGCGTAGACGGTCATGAGCAGTTCTTC. It specifies CASSVDGHEQFF.

The chain recombines TRBV7-2 with TRBJ2-7; possible D gene TRBD2, 6 bases. Looked up from germline, CDR1 is SGHTA and CDR2 is FQGNSA. The germline V and J ends were trimmed by 9 bases and 0 bases, with 12 bases remaining between them. The CDR3 extends over 13 amino acids. CDR3 region: CASSGRYSYEQYF. The CDR3 coding sequence is TGTGCCAGTAGCGGCCGATACTCCTACGAGCAGTACTTC.

The chain combines TRBV14 with TRBJ2-1; D not certain. The V end was cut by 4 bases, the J end by 4 bases, with 26 bases between. The CDR3 has 19 amino acids. Germline V lookup: CDR1 SGHDN, CDR2 FVKESK. This chain's CDR3 is CASSPHPIIIPSSYNEQFF. CDR3 sequence (DNA): TGTGCCAGCAGCCCCCATCCCATTATTATACCGAGTTCTTACAATGAGCAGTTCTTC.

The CDR3 loop is CASSSFQPGRSFDTQYF. In DNA form, the CDR3 reads TGCGCCAGCAGCTCGTTTCAACCGGGACGTAGTTTTGATACGCAGTATTTT. J is TRBJ2-3 and V is TRBV5-1; D may correspond to TRBD1 or TRBD2 (5 bases each). CDR1 is SGHRS, CDR2 YFSETQ, per germline. V lost 3 bases, J lost 6 bases, and 23 bases lay in between. The CDR3 runs to 17 residues.

This clone appeared a single time. V and J are TRBV28 and TRBJ1-4; 7 bases match TRBD1. Per the germline V gene, CDR1 is MDHEN and CDR2 is SYDVKM. The CDR3 runs to 14 residues. With 6 bases clipped from V and 8 bases from J, the junction kept 9 bases outside the gene matches. The CDR3 nucleotides read TGTGCCAGCAGACAAACGACAGGGAGGGAAAAACTGTTTTTT. Protein: CASRQTTGREKLFF.